The sequence of this T cell receptor beta chain was determined in a study of cytomegalovirus exposure and HLA in healthy donors. Germline loops: CDR1 SGDLS, CDR2 YYNGEE. J gave up 0 bases and V 1 base, and 4 bases lay outside the gene matches. The length of the CDR3 is 16 residues. The primer mix had 60 Vbeta and 13 Jbeta primers. Produced via immunoSEQ multiplex PCR; TCRdb's table is partial and in-frame only. This table has 120,000 to 150,000 clones, around four fifths appearing once. The sample taken for sequencing was PBMCs. The TCR sequence derives from a man in his thirties or forties in good health and CMV-seronegative. The chain is built from TRBV9 and TRBJ2-3, with 8 bases matching TRBD2. CDR3 sequence reads: CASSVRLASSTDTQYF. The CDR3 region has the DNA TGTGCCAGCAGCGTACGACTAGCGTCTAGCACAGATACGCAGTATTTT.